Included here is one T cell receptor (beta chain) sequence, with context. Thyroid surgery was performed in patients who had received no treatment beforehand. Germline V gene sequence: CDR1 DFQATT, CDR2 SNEGSKA (reference sequence). V shed 4 bases and J shed 2 bases, with 24 bases lying between them. CDR3 length equals 17 residues. This entry is derived from a study of metastatic and nonmetastatic thyroid tumors. Across the study: Where malignant and benign thyroid patients were concerned, repertoires were compared across blood and tumor or nodule tissue.

TCRdb re-processed the PCR reads through MiXCR. The sample lists about 89,000 clones, around 13% seen once, with approximately 10% in the top ten. The material sequenced was tumor tissue. This TCR was sampled from a female donor with papillary thyroid cancer or a benign thyroid nodule (not recorded which). Some clones in this sample may be carry-over from other donors' samples. The chain couples TRBV20-1 to TRBJ2-7; perhaps TRBD2 as D (7 bases). As DNA, the CDR3 is TGCAGTGCTAAAGGGGGGGTGAGGCAACAGGGCCCCTACGAGCAGTACTTC. Amino acid sequence: CSAKGGVRQQGPYEQYF.